This TCR beta chain was captured by sequencing in a study of cytomegalovirus exposure and HLA in healthy donors. Profiling relied on immunoSEQ multiplex PCR, and the TCRdb table lists in-frame clones only, not all of them. The table has 150,000 to 200,000 clones, approximately 80% seen once. The CDR3 is made up of 13 amino acids. CDR1 and CDR2 from the germline V gene are MDHEN and SYDVKM. Trimming took 9 bases from V and 3 from J; bases not matched to a gene: 3. This chain uses TRBV28 with TRBJ2-7, with TRBD2 matching over 12 bases. Sequencing was performed on PBMCs. The TCR originated in a man aged 18 to 29 in good health and CMV-seropositive. CDR3 in amino acids: CASRLAGDYEQYF. CDR3 DNA sequence: TGTGCCAGTCGACTAGCGGGAGACTACGAGCAGTACTTC.